The rows below give T cell receptor beta chains drawn from one sample of a study of T cells in Graves' hyperthyroidism and ophthalmopathy. In TCRdb, the multiplex PCR reads were re-called with MiXCR into one record per CDR3 protein. The data show some 350,000 distinct CDR3 sequences, roughly 13% seen once. Input material: blood. The receptors stem from a woman between 40 and 50 years old with Graves' ophthalmopathy. The CDR3 runs from the conserved cysteine through the conserved F or W. Fields, in order: D gene, clone size, J gene, V gene, CDR3 length, CDR3 protein, CDR3 DNA. D genes are given only for firm matches. Size is omitted from some rows. Given values are once, few, many or a class for expanded clones.

TRBD2 many TRBJ2-3 TRBV6-1 17 CASSPDLSGGAQDTQYF TGTGCCAGCAGTCCCGACCTTAGCGGGGGGGCACAGGATACGCAGTATTTT
- many TRBJ1-1 TRBV3-1 13 CASSQLRPTEAFF TGTGCCAGCAGCCAATTGAGGCCCACTGAAGCTTTCTTT
- many TRBJ1-2 TRBV12-3/TRBV12-4 11 CASSFGLSYTF TGTGCCAGCAGTTTCGGGCTGAGCTACACCTTC
- many TRBJ2-3 TRBV6-1 15 CASSMLVLTTDTQYF TGTGCCAGCAGTATGCTAGTGCTCACCACAGATACGCAGTATTTT
TRBD1 few TRBJ1-3 TRBV15 15 CATSGDRGVGNTIYF TGTGCCACCAGCGGGGACAGGGGCGTCGGAAACACCATATATTTT
- many TRBJ2-5 TRBV5-8 15 CASSLEGSGQETQYF TGTGCCAGCAGCTTGGAAGGGTCAGGCCAAGAGACCCAGTACTTC
- many TRBJ1-1 TRBV28 13 CASRDLKNTEAFF TGTGCCAGCAGAGACTTAAAGAACACTGAAGCTTTCTTT
TRBD1 few TRBJ1-6 TRBV6-2/TRBV6-3 16 CASSYPDRGNNSPLHF TGTGCCAGCAGTTACCCCGACAGGGGCAATAATTCACCCCTCCACTTT
- - TRBJ2-2 TRBV18 15 CASSPPQAPTGELFF TGTGCCAGCTCACCACCCCAGGCGCCCACCGGGGAGCTGTTTTTT
- few TRBJ1-1 TRBV7-9 13 CASNPLWGVEAFF TGTGCCAGCAACCCCTTGTGGGGTGTTGAAGCTTTCTTT
- many TRBJ2-1 TRBV11-3 15 CASSFRESSYNEQFF TGTGCCAGCAGCTTCAGGGAGAGCTCCTACAATGAGCAGTTCTTC
- few TRBJ2-1 TRBV18 15 CASSKQLAGYNEQFF TGTGCCAGCTCAAAACAACTAGCTGGGTACAATGAGCAGTTCTTC
TRBD2 - TRBJ2-7 TRBV19 16 CASSIMTGGRPYEQYF TGTGCCAGTAGTATCATGACCGGGGGGAGACCCTACGAGCAGTACTTC
TRBD1 many TRBJ1-2 TRBV27 14 CASSFRDRVDGYTF TGTGCCAGCAGTTTCCGGGACAGGGTCGATGGCTACACCTTC
- many TRBJ1-6 TRBV10-1 15 CASSDGAGRDSPLHF TGCGCCAGCAGTGATGGGGCAGGGCGAGATTCACCCCTCCACTTT
- - TRBJ1-1 TRBV12-3/TRBV12-4 12 CASSRDFGEAFF TGTGCCAGCAGTCGGGATTTCGGGGAAGCTTTCTTT
TRBD1 few TRBJ1-6 TRBV27 17 CASSPQQGAYYNSPLHF TGTGCCAGCAGCCCTCAGCAGGGGGCCTACTATAATTCACCCCTCCACTTT
TRBD2 - TRBJ2-1 TRBV6-2/TRBV6-3 17 CASSYPRLAGGRDEQFF TGTGCCAGCAGTTACCCGAGACTAGCGGGGGGTAGGGATGAGCAGTTCTTC
- - TRBJ2-4 TRBV20-1 17 CSARGLGHLIAKNIQYF TGCAGTGCTAGAGGGTTAGGGCACCTTATAGCCAAAAACATTCAGTACTTC
- many TRBJ2-1 TRBV28 12 CASSRPFAEQFF TGTGCCAGCAGTAGACCGTTCGCTGAGCAGTTCTTC
TRBD1 few TRBJ1-2 TRBV3-1 15 CASSPRDRGFDGYTF TGTGCCAGCAGTCCCCGGGACAGGGGATTTGATGGCTACACCTTC
TRBD2 many TRBJ2-7 TRBV7-9 16 CASSLAASGKSYEQYF TGTGCCAGCAGCTTAGCGGCTAGCGGGAAGAGCTACGAGCAGTACTTC
- many TRBJ1-2 TRBV20-1 13 CSAPGASNYGYTF TGCAGTGCACCAGGGGCCTCTAACTATGGCTACACCTTC
- - TRBJ1-4 TRBV5-6 13 CASSDRQGEKLFF TGTGCCAGCTCTGACAGGCAAGGTGAAAAACTGTTTTTT
- - TRBJ1-3 TRBV12-3/TRBV12-4 15 CASSLQGLAGNTIYF TGTGCCAGCAGTTTACAGGGACTTGCTGGAAACACCATATATTTT
TRBD1 many TRBJ2-2 TRBV28 16 CASSPRDRGTTGELFF TGTGCCAGCAGCCCAAGGGACAGGGGGACGACCGGGGAGCTGTTTTTT
TRBD1 many TRBJ2-3 TRBV24-1 17 CATSDDGTEKSTDTQYF TGTGCCACCAGTGATGACGGGACAGAGAAAAGCACAGATACGCAGTATTTT
- few TRBJ1-3 TRBV12-3/TRBV12-4 13 CASSLKQGNTIYF TGTGCCAGCAGTCTTAAACAGGGAAACACCATATATTTT
- many TRBJ1-3 TRBV6-1 16 CASSESVMASGNTIYF TGTGCCAGCAGTGAGTCGGTGATGGCCTCTGGAAACACCATATATTTT
TRBD2 few TRBJ2-1 TRBV20-1 14 CSASEAGAVDEQFF TGCAGTGCCTCAGAAGCGGGAGCCGTGGATGAGCAGTTCTTC
TRBD2 many TRBJ2-3 TRBV10-3 17 CAISASPLAESTDTQYF TGTGCCATCAGTGCATCTCCACTAGCGGAAAGCACAGATACGCAGTATTTT
- few TRBJ2-2 TRBV6-1 18 CASSEGRTPGTGIGELFF TGTGCCAGCAGTGAGGGAAGGACTCCAGGGACCGGCATCGGGGAGCTGTTTTTT
- many TRBJ1-2 TRBV12-3/TRBV12-4 13 CATGRNGDYGYTF TGTGCCACCGGACGGAACGGGGACTATGGCTACACCTTC
- - TRBJ2-2 TRBV20-1 17 CSARDLRGAPDTGELFF TGCAGTGCTAGAGATCTTCGGGGGGCGCCCGACACCGGGGAGCTGTTTTTT
TRBD2 few TRBJ2-2 TRBV28 22 CASRSEVWLAGGPRRGTGELFF TGTGCCAGCAGGTCTGAGGTTTGGCTAGCGGGAGGGCCCAGGCGGGGCACCGGGGAGCTGTTTTTT
- few TRBJ2-1 TRBV5-1 16 CASSGGGGLGYNEQFF TGCGCCAGCAGCGGGGGAGGGGGACTCGGGTACAATGAGCAGTTCTTC
TRBD2 few TRBJ2-6 TRBV9 18 CASSPRGRGGKGANVLTF TGTGCCAGCAGCCCCCGTGGGCGGGGGGGGAAGGGGGCCAACGTCCTGACTTTC
- few TRBJ2-1 TRBV7-9 11 CASSVSVEQFF TGTGCCAGCAGCGTTAGCGTTGAGCAGTTCTTC
- - TRBJ2-7 TRBV6-2/TRBV6-3 18 CASASLTPGWRSRYEQYF TGTGCCAGCGCAAGCCTGACTCCGGGCTGGCGGAGCAGGTACGAGCAGTACTTC
TRBD2 few TRBJ2-1 TRBV9 15 CASSLISGPYNEQFF TGTGCCAGCAGCCTCATTAGCGGGCCTTACAATGAGCAGTTCTTC
- - TRBJ2-7 TRBV5-5 15 CASSASTVITYEQYF TGTGCCAGCAGCGCTTCGACAGTTATCACCTACGAGCAGTACTTC
TRBD1 - TRBJ2-1 TRBV4-2 15 CASSQDTGGRYEQFF TGTGCCAGCAGCCAAGATACAGGGGGTCGATATGAGCAGTTCTTC
- few TRBJ1-2 TRBV6-5 15 CASSYELVGNYGYTF TGTGCCAGCAGTTACGAATTAGTAGGGAACTATGGCTACACCTTC
TRBD2 few TRBJ2-5 TRBV27 18 CASSHFGAAGAFQETQYF TGTGCCAGCAGTCACTTTGGGGCAGCGGGAGCTTTCCAAGAGACCCAGTACTTC
TRBD1 few TRBJ2-5 TRBV20-1 15 CSANPWQGAQETQYF TGCAGTGCTAACCCTTGGCAGGGGGCTCAAGAGACCCAGTACTTC
TRBD1 - TRBJ2-5 TRBV10-3 15 CAISEGGTGLETQYF TGTGCCATCAGTGAGGGGGGGACAGGGCTTGAGACCCAGTACTTC